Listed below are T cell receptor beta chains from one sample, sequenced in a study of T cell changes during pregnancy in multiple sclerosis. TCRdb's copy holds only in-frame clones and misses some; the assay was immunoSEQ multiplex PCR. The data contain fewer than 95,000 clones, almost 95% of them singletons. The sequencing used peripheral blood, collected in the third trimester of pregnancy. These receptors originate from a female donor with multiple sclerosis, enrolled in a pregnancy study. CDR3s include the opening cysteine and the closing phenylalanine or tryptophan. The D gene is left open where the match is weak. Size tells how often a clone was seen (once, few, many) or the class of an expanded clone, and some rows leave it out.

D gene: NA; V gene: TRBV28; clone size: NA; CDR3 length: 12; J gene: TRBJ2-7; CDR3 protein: CASRQLGDEQYF; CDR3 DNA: TGTGCCAGCAGACAACTGGGCGACGAGCAGTACTTC
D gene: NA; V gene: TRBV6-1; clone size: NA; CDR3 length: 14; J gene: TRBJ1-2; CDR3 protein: CASSEAGTNYGYTF; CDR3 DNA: TGTGCCAGCAGTGAAGCAGGGACAAACTATGGCTACACCTTC
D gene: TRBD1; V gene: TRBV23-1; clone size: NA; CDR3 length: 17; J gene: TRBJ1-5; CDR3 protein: CASSQHGTGGHNQPQHF; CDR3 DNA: TGCGCCAGCAGTCAACACGGGACAGGAGGCCACAATCAGCCCCAGCATTTT
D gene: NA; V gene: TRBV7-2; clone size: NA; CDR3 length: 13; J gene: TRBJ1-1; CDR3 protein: CASSPGMNTEAFF; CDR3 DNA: TGTGCCAGCAGCCCAGGGATGAACACTGAAGCTTTCTTT
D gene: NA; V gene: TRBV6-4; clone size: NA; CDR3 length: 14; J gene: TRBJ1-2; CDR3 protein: CASSDETGTGGYTF; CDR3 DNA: TGTGCCAGCAGTGACGAAACAGGGACCGGCGGCTACACCTTC
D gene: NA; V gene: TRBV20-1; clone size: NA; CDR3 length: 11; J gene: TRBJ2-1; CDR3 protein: CSAAIDNEQFF; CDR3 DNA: TGCAGTGCTGCGATTGACAATGAGCAGTTCTTC
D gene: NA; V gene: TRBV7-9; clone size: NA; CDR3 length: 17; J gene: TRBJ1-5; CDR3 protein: CASSSGRGRYSNQPQHF; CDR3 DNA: TGTGCCAGCAGCTCAGGGAGGGGGAGATATAGCAATCAGCCCCAGCATTTT
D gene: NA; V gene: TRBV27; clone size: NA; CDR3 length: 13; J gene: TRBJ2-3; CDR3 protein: CASSLSRVDTQYF; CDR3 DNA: TGTGCCAGCAGTTTATCGAGGGTAGATACGCAGTATTTT
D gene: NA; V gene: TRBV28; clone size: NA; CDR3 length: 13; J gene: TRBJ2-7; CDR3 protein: CASSPGGRHEQYF; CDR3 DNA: TGTGCCAGCAGCCCCGGAGGGCGCCACGAGCAGTACTTC
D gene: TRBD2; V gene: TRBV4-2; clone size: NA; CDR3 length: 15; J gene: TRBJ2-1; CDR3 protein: CASSQGLETYNEQFF; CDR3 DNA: TGTGCCAGCAGCCAGGGACTAGAGACCTACAATGAGCAGTTCTTC
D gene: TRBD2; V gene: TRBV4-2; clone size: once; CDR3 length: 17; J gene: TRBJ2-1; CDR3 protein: CASSQDWGTSVYNEQFF; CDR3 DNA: TGTGCCAGCAGCCAAGATTGGGGGACTAGCGTTTACAATGAGCAGTTCTTC
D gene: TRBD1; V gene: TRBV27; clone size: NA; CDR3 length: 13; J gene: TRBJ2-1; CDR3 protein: CASRPGQGHEQFF; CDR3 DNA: TGTGCCAGCAGACCCGGACAGGGTCATGAGCAGTTCTTC
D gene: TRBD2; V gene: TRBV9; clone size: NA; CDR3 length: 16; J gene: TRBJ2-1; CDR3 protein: CASSDTRGGNYNEQFF; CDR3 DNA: TGTGCCAGCAGCGATACTCGGGGGGGGAACTACAATGAGCAGTTCTTC
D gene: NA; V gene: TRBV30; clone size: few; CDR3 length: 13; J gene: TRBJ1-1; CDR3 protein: CAWRTRQSSEAFF; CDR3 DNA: TGTGCCTGGAGAACCCGACAGTCCTCTGAAGCTTTCTTT
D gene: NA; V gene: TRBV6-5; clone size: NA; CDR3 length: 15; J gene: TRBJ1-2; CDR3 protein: CASTERGGTSYGYTF; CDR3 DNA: TGTGCCAGCACCGAAAGGGGGGGTACATCCTATGGCTACACCTTC
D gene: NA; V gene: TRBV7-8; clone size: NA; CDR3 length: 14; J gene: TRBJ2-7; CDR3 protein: CASSLVTGAYEQYF; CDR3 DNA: TGTGCCAGCAGCTTAGTAACCGGGGCCTACGAGCAGTACTTC